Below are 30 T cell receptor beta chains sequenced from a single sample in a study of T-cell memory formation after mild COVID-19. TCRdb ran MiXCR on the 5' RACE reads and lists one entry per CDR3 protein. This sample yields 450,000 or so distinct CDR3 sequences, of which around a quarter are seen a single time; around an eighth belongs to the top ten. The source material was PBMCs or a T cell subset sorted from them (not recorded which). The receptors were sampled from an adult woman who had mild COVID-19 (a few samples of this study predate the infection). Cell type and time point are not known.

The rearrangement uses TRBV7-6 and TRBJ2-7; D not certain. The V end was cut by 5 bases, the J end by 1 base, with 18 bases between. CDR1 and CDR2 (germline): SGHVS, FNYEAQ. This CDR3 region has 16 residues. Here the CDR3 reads CASSPEPKSLSYEQYF. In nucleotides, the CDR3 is TGTGCCAGCAGCCCCGAACCCAAAAGCCTGTCCTACGAGCAGTACTTC.

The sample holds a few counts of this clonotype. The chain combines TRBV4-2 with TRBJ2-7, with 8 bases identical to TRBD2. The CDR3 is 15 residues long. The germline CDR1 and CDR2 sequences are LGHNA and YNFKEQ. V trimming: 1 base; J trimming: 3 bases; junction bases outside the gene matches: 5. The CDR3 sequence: CASSQGAGGHYEQYF. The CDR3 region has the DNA TGTGCCAGCAGCCAAGGGGCGGGAGGACACTACGAGCAGTACTTC.

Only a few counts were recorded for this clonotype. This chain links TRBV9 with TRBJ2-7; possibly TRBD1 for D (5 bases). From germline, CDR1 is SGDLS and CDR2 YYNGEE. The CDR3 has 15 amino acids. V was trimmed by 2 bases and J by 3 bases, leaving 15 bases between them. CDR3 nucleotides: TGTGCCAGCAGCGTTGGACACGGAAGGGTCTACGAGCAGTACTTC. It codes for CASSVGHGRVYEQYF.

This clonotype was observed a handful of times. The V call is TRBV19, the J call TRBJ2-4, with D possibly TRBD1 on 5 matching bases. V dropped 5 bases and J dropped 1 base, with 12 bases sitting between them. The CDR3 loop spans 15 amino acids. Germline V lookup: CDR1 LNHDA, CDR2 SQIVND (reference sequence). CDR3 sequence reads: CASSVTGLAKNIQYF. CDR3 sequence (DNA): TGTGCCAGTAGTGTCACAGGTCTCGCCAAAAACATTCAGTACTTC. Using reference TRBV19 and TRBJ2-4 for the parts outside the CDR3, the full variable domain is DGGITQSPKYLFRKEGQNVTLSCEQNLNHDAMYWYRQDPGQGLRLIYYSQIVNDFQKGDIAEGYSVSREKKESFPLTVTSAQKNPTAFYLCASSVTGLAKNIQYFGAGTRLSVL.

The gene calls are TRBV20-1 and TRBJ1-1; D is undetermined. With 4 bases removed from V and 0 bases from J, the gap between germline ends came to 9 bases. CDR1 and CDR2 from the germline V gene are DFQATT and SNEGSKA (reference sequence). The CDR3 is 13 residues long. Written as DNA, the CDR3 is TGCAGTGCTATAAAACGGGTGAACACTGAAGCTTTCTTT. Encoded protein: CSAIKRVNTEAFF.

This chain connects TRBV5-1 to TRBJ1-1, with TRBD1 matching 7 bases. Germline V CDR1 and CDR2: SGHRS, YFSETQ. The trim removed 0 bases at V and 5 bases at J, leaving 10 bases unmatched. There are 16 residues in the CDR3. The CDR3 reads CASSLVATGEHTEAFF. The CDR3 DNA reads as TGCGCCAGCAGCTTGGTGGCCACAGGGGAACATACTGAAGCTTTCTTT.

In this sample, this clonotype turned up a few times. CDR3 amino acids: CAISRGSGSPLHF. Written as DNA, the CDR3 is TGTGCCATCAGCCGGGGTTCGGGTTCACCCCTCCACTTT. V gene TRBV10-3 combines with J gene TRBJ1-6; D not resolved. Germline V gene sequence: CDR1 ENHRY, CDR2 SYGVKD. CDR3 size: 13 residues. Trimming left V 6 bases short and J 9 bases short, with 12 bases between.

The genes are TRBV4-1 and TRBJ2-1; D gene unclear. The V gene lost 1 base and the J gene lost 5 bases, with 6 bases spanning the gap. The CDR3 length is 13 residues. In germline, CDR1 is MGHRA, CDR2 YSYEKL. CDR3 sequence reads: CASSQASNNEQFF. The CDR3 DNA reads TGCGCCAGCAGCCAAGCCTCGAACAATGAGCAGTTCTTC.

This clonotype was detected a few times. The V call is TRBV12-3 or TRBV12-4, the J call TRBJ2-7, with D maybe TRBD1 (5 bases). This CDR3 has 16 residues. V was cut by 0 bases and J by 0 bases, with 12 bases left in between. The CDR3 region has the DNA TGTGCCAGCAGTTTAGCGCTGACAGAGTTCTCCTACGAGCAGTACTTC. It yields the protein CASSLALTEFSYEQYF.

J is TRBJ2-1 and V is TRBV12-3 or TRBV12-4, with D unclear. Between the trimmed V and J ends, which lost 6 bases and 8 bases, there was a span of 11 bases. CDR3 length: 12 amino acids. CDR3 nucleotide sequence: TGTGCCAGCAGCCATACAAGGGATGAGCAGTTCTTC. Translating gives CASSHTRDEQFF.

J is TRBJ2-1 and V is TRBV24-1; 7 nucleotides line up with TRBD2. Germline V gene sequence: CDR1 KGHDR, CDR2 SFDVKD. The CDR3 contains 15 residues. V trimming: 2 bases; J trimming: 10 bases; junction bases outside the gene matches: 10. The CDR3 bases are TGTGCCACCAGTGATTATCGAGCGGGGTCACAGGAGCAGTTCTTC. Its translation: CATSDYRAGSQEQFF.

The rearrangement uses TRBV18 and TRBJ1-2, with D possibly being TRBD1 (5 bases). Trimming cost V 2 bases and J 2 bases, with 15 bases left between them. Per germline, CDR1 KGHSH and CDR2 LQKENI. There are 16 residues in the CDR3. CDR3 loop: CASSPNQQGQNYGYTF. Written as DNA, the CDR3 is TGTGCCAGCTCACCAAATCAGCAGGGTCAGAACTATGGCTACACCTTC.

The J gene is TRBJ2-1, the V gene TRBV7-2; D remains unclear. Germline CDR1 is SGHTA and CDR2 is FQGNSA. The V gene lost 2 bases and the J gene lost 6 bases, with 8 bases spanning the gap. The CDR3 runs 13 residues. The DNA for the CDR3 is TGTGCCAGCAGCTTACAACCAGGCAATGAGCAGTTCTTC. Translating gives CASSLQPGNEQFF.

The CDR3 here is CASSRLGTDNEQFF. The CDR3 DNA is TGCGCCAGCAGCCGACTCGGGACGGACAATGAGCAGTTCTTC. The chain couples TRBV5-1 to TRBJ2-1; D may match TRBD1 or TRBD2 (5 bases each). The length of the CDR3 is 14 residues. The V gene lost 4 bases and the J gene lost 5 bases, with 13 bases spanning the gap. Looked up from germline, CDR1 is SGHRS and CDR2 is YFSETQ.

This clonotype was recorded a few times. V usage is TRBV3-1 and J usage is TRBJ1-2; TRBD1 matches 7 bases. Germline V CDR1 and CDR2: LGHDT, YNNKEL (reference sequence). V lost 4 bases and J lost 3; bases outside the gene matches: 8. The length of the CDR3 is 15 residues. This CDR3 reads CASSPRGGGDYGYTF. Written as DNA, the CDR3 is TGTGCCAGCAGCCCCCGCGGAGGGGGCGACTATGGCTACACCTTC.

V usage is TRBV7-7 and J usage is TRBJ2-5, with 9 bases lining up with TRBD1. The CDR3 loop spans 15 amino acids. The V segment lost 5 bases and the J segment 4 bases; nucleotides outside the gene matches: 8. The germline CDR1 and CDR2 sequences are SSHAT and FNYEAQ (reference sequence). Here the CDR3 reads CASSLTGGIGETQYF. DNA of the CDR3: TGTGCCAGCAGCCTAACAGGGGGCATCGGAGAGACCCAGTACTTC.

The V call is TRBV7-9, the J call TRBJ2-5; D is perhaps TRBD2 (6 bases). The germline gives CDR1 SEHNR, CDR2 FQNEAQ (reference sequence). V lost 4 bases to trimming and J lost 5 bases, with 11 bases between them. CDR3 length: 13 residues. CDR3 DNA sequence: TGTGCCAGCAGCTCTGTTGGAGGGGAGACCCAGTACTTC. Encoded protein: CASSSVGGETQYF. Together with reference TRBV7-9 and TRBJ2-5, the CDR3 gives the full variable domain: DTGVSQNPRHKITKRGQNVTFRCDPISEHNRLYWYRQTLGQGPEFLTYFQNEAQLEKSRLLSDRFSAERPKGSFSTLEIQRTEQGDSAMYLCASSSVGGETQYFGPGTRLLVL.

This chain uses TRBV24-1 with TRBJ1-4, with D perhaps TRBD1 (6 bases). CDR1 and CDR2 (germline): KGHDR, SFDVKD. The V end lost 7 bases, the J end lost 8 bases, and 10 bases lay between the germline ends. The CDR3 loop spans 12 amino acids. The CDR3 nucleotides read TGTGCCACCAGCAGCAGGGGAGAAAAACTGTTTTTT. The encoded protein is CATSSRGEKLFF.

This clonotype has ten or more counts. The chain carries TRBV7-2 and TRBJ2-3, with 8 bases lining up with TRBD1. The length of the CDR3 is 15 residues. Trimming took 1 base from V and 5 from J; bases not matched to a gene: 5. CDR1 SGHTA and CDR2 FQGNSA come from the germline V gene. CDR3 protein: CASSLGGTGGDTQYF. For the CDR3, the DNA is TGTGCCAGCAGCTTAGGGGGGACAGGAGGAGATACGCAGTATTTT.

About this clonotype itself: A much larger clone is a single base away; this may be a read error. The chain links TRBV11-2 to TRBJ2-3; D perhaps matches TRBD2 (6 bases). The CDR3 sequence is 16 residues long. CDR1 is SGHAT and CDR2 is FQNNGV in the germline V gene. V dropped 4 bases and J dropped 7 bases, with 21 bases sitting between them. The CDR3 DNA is TGTGCCAGCAGCTCCCCCCCGGGACTGAGGCGGAATACGCAGTATTTT. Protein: CASSSPPGLRRNTQYF.

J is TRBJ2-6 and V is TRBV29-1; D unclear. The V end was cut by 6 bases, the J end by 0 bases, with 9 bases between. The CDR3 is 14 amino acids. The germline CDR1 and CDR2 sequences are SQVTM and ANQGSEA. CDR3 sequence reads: CSVALDSGANVLTF. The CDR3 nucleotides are TGCAGCGTGGCCTTGGACTCTGGGGCCAACGTCCTGACTTTC.

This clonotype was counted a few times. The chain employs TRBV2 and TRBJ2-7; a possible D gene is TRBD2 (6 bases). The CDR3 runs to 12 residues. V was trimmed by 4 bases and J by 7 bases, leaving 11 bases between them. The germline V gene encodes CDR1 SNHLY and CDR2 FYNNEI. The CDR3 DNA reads TGTGCCAGCAGTGGCGGGGAAGGGGAGCAGTACTTC. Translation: CASSGGEGEQYF. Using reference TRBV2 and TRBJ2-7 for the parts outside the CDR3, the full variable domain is EPEVTQTPSHQVTQMGQEVILRCVPISNHLYFYWYRQILGQKVEFLVSFYNNEISEKSEIFDDQFSVERPDGSNFTLKIRSTKLEDSAMYFCASSGGEGEQYFGPGTRLTVT.

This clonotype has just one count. CDR3 nucleotide sequence: TGTGCCAGCAGAGACAGGGCCATGTCGGCCCTCCACTTT. It encodes CASRDRAMSALHF. J is TRBJ1-6 and V is TRBV6-2 or TRBV6-3; 7 bases fit TRBD1. The ends lost 6 bases at V and 14 bases at J; junction bases unmatched: 10. Germline V gene data show CDR1 as MNHEY and CDR2 as SVGEGT. The CDR3 runs to 13 residues.

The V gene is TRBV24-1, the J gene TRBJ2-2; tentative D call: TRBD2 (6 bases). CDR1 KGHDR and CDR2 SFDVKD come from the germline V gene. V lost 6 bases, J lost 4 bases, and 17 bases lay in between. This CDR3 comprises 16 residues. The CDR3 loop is CATSPTGRTLTGELFF. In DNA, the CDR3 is TGTGCCACCAGTCCAACGGGGAGGACTCTCACCGGGGAGCTGTTTTTT.

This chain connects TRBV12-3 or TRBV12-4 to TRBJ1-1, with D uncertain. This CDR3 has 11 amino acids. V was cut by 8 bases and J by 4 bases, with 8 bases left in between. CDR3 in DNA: TGTGCCAGCTTGGTGGGCACTGAAGCTTTCTTT. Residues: CASLVGTEAFF.

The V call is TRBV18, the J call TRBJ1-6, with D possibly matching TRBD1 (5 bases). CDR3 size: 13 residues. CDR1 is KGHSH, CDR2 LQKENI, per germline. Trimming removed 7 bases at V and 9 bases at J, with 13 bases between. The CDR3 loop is CASFRGQGSPLHF. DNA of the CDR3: TGTGCCAGCTTTCGGGGCCAGGGTTCACCCCTCCACTTT.

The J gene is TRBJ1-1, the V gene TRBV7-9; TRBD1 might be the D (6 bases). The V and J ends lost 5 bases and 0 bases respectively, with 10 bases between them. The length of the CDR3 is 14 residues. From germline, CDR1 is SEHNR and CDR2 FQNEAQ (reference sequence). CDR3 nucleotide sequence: TGTGCCAGCAGCCCATCAGGGGTGAACACTGAAGCTTTCTTT. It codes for CASSPSGVNTEAFF.

CDR3 DNA: TGCGCCAGCAGCCAAGCGGCTAGCGGGGACACAGATACGCAGTATTTT. It yields the protein CASSQAASGDTDTQYF. The V gene is TRBV4-1, the J gene TRBJ2-3; 9 nucleotides agree with TRBD2. From germline, CDR1 is MGHRA and CDR2 YSYEKL. J lost 2 bases, V lost 1 base, and 4 bases had no gene match. The CDR3 contains 16 residues.

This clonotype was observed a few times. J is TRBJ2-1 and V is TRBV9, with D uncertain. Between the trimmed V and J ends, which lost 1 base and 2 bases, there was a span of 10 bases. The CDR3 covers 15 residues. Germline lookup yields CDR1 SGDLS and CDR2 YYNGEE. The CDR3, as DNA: TGTGCCAGCAGCGTATCAGAGGACCCCTACAATGAGCAGTTCTTC. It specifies CASSVSEDPYNEQFF.

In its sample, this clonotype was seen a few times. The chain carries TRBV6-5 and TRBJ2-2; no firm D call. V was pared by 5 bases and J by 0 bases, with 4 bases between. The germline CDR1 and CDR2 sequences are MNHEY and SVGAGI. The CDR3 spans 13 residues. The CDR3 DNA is TGTGCCAGCAGTAGGGCGAACACCGGGGAGCTGTTTTTT. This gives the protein CASSRANTGELFF.